Sequencing of this TCR beta chain was carried out in a study of cytomegalovirus exposure and HLA in healthy donors. Primers: 60 Vbeta forward and 13 Jbeta reverse. Measured with immunoSEQ multiplex PCR; TCRdb has only the in-frame clones, and not every one. The sample yields approximately 110,000 clones, approximately 80% seen once. There were likely unrecorded immune exposures, though donors were nominally healthy when sampled. Missing from this donor's record is the CMV serostatus. Germline-derived CDR1 and CDR2 are MNHEY and SVGAGI. This CDR3 is 12 amino acids long. This clone is a singleton in its sample. The junction and the germline gene differ at one end; a read error may be behind it.

This sequence originates from a human donor in good health. This chain joins TRBV6-5 and TRBJ2-6, with a tentative D call TRBD1 (5 bases). Sequenced: PBMCs. The CDR3 loop is CASRTGANGLTF. The DNA for the CDR3 is TGTGCCAGCAGGACTGGGGCCAACGGCCTGACTTTC.